Each of the 20 T cell receptor beta chains below was sequenced from the same sample in a study of cytomegalovirus exposure and HLA in healthy donors. 60 Vbeta and 13 Jbeta primers were used in PCR. Measured with immunoSEQ multiplex PCR; TCRdb has only the in-frame clones, and not every one. The table lists some 190,000 clones, 77% of them singletons. The sequenced sample consisted of PBMCs. These receptors all stem from a woman aged 30 to 39 in good health and CMV-seropositive.

The chain uses TRBV27 and TRBJ2-3; 9 positions agree with TRBD2. The CDR3 sequence is 14 residues long. Germline lookup yields CDR1 MNHEY and CDR2 SMNVEV (reference sequence). The trim removed 2 bases at V and 10 bases at J, leaving 7 bases unmatched. The CDR3 sequence is CASSLAGGIRAQYF. The CDR3 DNA follows: TGTGCCAGCAGTTTAGCGGGAGGGATTAGGGCGCAGTATTTT.

This chain connects TRBV19 to TRBJ2-5; a weak D match, TRBD1 (6 bases). The CDR3 covers 12 residues. The germline V and J ends were trimmed by 8 bases and 4 bases, with 11 bases remaining between them. Germline loops: CDR1 LNHDA, CDR2 SQIVND (reference sequence). The CDR3 DNA reads TGTGCCAGTTCACGCAGGGGAGAGACCCAGTACTTC. As protein: CASSRRGETQYF.

This rearrangement joins TRBV19 to TRBJ2-3; 10 nucleotides align to TRBD2. This CDR3 comprises 17 residues. The V gene's germline CDR1 is LNHDA and CDR2 SQIVND (reference sequence). V shed 5 bases, J shed 6 bases, and the junction held 14 bases outside the gene matches. The CDR3 here is CASSPGVSGGALDTQYF. In nucleotides, the CDR3 is TGTGCCAGTAGTCCTGGGGTGAGCGGGGGGGCGTTGGATACGCAGTATTTT.

The chain uses TRBV9 and TRBJ2-1; 11 bases map to TRBD2. From germline, CDR1 is SGDLS and CDR2 YYNGEE. The CDR3 spans 15 residues. After removal of 3 bases from V and 7 bases from J, the junction contained 6 bases not matched to a gene. The CDR3 loop reads CASSETSGAWNEQFF. In nucleotides, the CDR3 is TGTGCCAGCAGCGAGACTAGCGGGGCGTGGAATGAGCAGTTCTTC.

The chain carries TRBV29-1 and TRBJ1-1; TRBD1 matches 7 bases. In germline, CDR1 is SQVTM, CDR2 ANQGSEA. The CDR3 is made up of 10 amino acids. With V trimmed by 6 bases and J by 5 bases, 0 bases remained unmatched. CDR3 DNA sequence: TGCAGCGTGGGACAGACTGAAGCTTTCTTT. This gives the protein CSVGQTEAFF.

This chain joins TRBV2 and TRBJ2-1, with TRBD1 matching over 8 bases. The CDR3 contains 15 residues. J lost 7 bases, V lost 2 bases, and 7 bases had no gene match. Germline CDR1 is SNHLY and CDR2 is FYNNEI. Here the CDR3 DNA reads TGTGCCAGCAGTGAAAGCATCAGGGGGCGGAATGAGCAGTTCTTC. It is translated as CASSESIRGRNEQFF.

In nucleotides, the CDR3 is TGTGCCAGCAGCTTAAGTCCCGGGGGTAGGACTGAAGCTTTCTTT. Its protein product is CASSLSPGGRTEAFF. The rearrangement links TRBV7-3 to TRBJ1-1; D may be TRBD1 (5 bases). The ends were cut back, 1 base at V and 5 bases at J, with 14 bases in the middle. CDR3 size: 15 residues. Per germline, CDR1 SGHTA and CDR2 FQGTGA.

Only one count was recorded for this clone. V gene TRBV20-1 combines with J gene TRBJ2-7; D remains ambiguous. The germline V gene encodes CDR1 DFQATT and CDR2 SNEGSKA (reference sequence). CDR3 size: 11 residues. The germline V and J ends were trimmed by 6 bases and 3 bases, with 9 bases remaining between them. The CDR3 reads CSADTYYEQYF. The CDR3 bases are TGCAGTGCCGACACCTACTACGAGCAGTACTTC.

The rearrangement uses TRBV18 and TRBJ1-2; no clear D. The CDR3 is 16 residues long. V was pared by 4 bases and J by 3 bases, with 18 bases between. Germline loops: CDR1 KGHSH, CDR2 LQKENI. CDR3 in DNA: TGTGCCAGCTCACTACAGACCTCTCCGGAGGACTATGGCTACACCTTC. As protein: CASSLQTSPEDYGYTF.

The chain joins TRBV6-6 to TRBJ1-1, with a tentative D call TRBD1 (6 bases). The V end lost 5 bases, the J end lost 3 bases, and 13 bases lay between the germline ends. This CDR3 is 14 amino acids long. The V gene's germline CDR1 is MNHNY and CDR2 SVGAGI (reference sequence). The DNA of the CDR3 is TGTGCCAGCAGTGTCATAGGGGGGGACACTGAAGCTTTCTTT. Translated, it gives CASSVIGGDTEAFF.

The V and J genes are TRBV2 and TRBJ1-2; 7 bases line up with TRBD1. The trim removed 8 bases at V and 8 bases at J, leaving 5 bases unmatched. The CDR3 spans 11 residues. CDR1 and CDR2 from the germline V gene are SNHLY and FYNNEI. CDR3 sequence (DNA): TGTGCCAGCCAGGACAGGATCGGCTACACCTTC. Protein: CASQDRIGYTF. Drawing the rest from reference TRBV2 and TRBJ1-2, the complete variable domain is EPEVTQTPSHQVTQMGQEVILRCVPISNHLYFYWYRQILGQKVEFLVSFYNNEISEKSEIFDDQFSVERPDGSNFTLKIRSTKLEDSAMYFCASQDRIGYTFGSGTRLTVV.

The gene calls are TRBV10-3 and TRBJ1-5; no reliable D call. With 0 bases removed from V and 3 bases from J, the gap between germline ends came to 3 bases. Per germline, CDR1 ENHRY and CDR2 SYGVKD. This CDR3 region has 13 residues. CDR3 region: CAISESNNQPQHF. The CDR3 DNA sequence: TGTGCCATCAGTGAGTCTAACAATCAGCCCCAGCATTTT.

This chain uses TRBV27 with TRBJ1-1; tentative D call: TRBD1 (6 bases). The germline gives CDR1 MNHEY, CDR2 SMNVEV (reference sequence). V lost 4 bases to trimming and J lost 2 bases, with 11 bases between them. The CDR3 consists of 14 residues. CDR3 loop: CASSYRAPNTEAFF. DNA for the CDR3: TGTGCCAGCAGTTACAGGGCACCTAACACTGAAGCTTTCTTT.

This chain uses TRBV19 with TRBJ2-1; tentatively, D is TRBD2 (6 bases). The V end was cut by 5 bases, the J end by 9 bases, with 17 bases between. This CDR3 is built from 14 residues. Germline V gene lookup returns CDR1 LNHDA and CDR2 SQIVND (reference sequence). This CDR3 reads CASSQPGGSGEQFF. The CDR3 nucleotides read TGTGCCAGTAGTCAGCCTGGGGGGAGCGGTGAGCAGTTCTTC.

The chain has TRBV7-6 and TRBJ1-1; D may be TRBD1 (6 bases). The CDR3 is 15 amino acids. V lost 3 bases and J 0 bases, leaving 11 bases between the germline ends. Germline-derived CDR1 and CDR2 are SGHVS and FNYEAQ. CDR3 nucleotides: TGTGCCAGCAGCTTGGACAGAATTTTGAACACTGAAGCTTTCTTT. Its protein is CASSLDRILNTEAFF.

This chain connects TRBV4-2 to TRBJ1-5; D not resolved. The CDR3 extends over 15 amino acids. The V end was cut by 0 bases, the J end by 2 bases, with 8 bases between. Looked up from germline, CDR1 is LGHNA and CDR2 is YNFKEQ. The chain's CDR3 is CASSQESVGNQPQHF. The CDR3 DNA is TGTGCCAGCAGCCAAGAGAGCGTCGGCAATCAGCCCCAGCATTTT.

The CDR3 reads CASGRLGGTYEQYF. The CDR3 nucleotides are TGTGCTAGTGGGAGACTCGGCGGGACCTACGAGCAGTACTTC. This chain joins TRBV12-5 and TRBJ2-7; possibly TRBD2 for D (6 bases). Between the trimmed V and J ends, which lost 6 bases and 2 bases, there was a span of 14 bases. The length of the CDR3 is 14 residues. Germline CDR1 reads LGHNT; CDR2 reads FRNRAP.

V and J are TRBV27 and TRBJ1-2; 7 nucleotides agree with TRBD1. CDR1 and CDR2 from the germline V gene are MNHEY and SMNVEV (reference sequence). With V trimmed by 0 bases and J by 5 bases, 6 bases remained unmatched. This CDR3 has 15 amino acids. The CDR3 bases are TGTGCCAGCAGTTTATCGATTTCAGGGGGGTATGGCTACACCTTC. Protein product: CASSLSISGGYGYTF.

The sample holds a few counts of this clone. The sample holds other DNA sequences that translate to the same CDR3. The chain is built from TRBV28 and TRBJ2-7; 9 bases line up with TRBD2. The CDR3 covers 14 residues. CDR1 is MDHEN, CDR2 SYDVKM, per germline. Trimming took 5 bases from V and 0 from J; bases not matched to a gene: 2. DNA for the CDR3: TGTGCCAGCAGTCGTAGCGGGAGCTCCTACGAGCAGTACTTC. Protein: CASSRSGSSYEQYF.

The chain carries TRBV7-9 and TRBJ2-2; 11 positions agree with TRBD2. This CDR3 has 15 amino acids. The ends lost 7 bases at V and 2 bases at J; junction bases unmatched: 3. Germline V lookup: CDR1 SEHNR, CDR2 FQNEAQ (reference sequence). DNA for the CDR3: TGTGCCAGCATGGGGACTAGCGGTAACACCGGGGAGCTGTTTTTT. Its translation: CASMGTSGNTGELFF.